This T cell receptor (beta chain) was recovered during a study of neurological immune-mediated disorders. Study-wide background: Relapsing-remitting forms accounted for about 90% of the roughly 35 multiple sclerosis patients and secondary progressive forms for 3.

Many counts were recorded for this clonotype. There are 13 residues in the CDR3. The germline V gene encodes CDR1 PRHDT and CDR2 FYEKMQ (reference sequence). V was clipped by 4 bases and J by 6 bases, with 12 bases between them. Each CDR3 protein is one row after TCRdb ran MiXCR on the 5' RACE reads. Here the sample spans fewer than 80,000 distinct CDR3 sequences, around 4.7% being singletons. This sequence was found in a woman between 45 and 60 years old with multiple sclerosis. The chain recombines TRBV13 with TRBJ2-5, with D perhaps matching TRBD1 (6 bases). Sequenced input: PBMCs. The CDR3 loop reads CASSSSGAQTQYF. CDR3 in DNA: TGTGCCAGCAGCTCATCAGGGGCACAGACCCAGTACTTC.